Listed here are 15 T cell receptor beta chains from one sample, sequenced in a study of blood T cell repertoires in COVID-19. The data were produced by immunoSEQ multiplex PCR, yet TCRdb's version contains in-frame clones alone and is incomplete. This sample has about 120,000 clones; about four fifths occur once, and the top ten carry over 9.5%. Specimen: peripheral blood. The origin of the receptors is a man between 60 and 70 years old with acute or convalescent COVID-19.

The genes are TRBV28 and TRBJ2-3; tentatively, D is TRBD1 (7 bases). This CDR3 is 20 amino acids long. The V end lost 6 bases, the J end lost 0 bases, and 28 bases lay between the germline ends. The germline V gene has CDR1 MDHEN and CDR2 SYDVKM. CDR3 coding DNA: TGTGCCAGCAGCGCTCACTCAGGGGGGAGCGGTCTAACTAGCACAGATACGCAGTATTTT. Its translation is CASSAHSGGSGLTSTDTQYF.

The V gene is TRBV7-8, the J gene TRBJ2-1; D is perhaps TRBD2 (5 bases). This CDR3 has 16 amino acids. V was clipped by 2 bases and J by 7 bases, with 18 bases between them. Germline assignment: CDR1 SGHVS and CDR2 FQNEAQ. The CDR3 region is CASSLRSGSPGNEQFF. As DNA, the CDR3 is TGTGCCAGCAGCTTAAGGTCGGGGTCCCCTGGGAATGAGCAGTTCTTC.

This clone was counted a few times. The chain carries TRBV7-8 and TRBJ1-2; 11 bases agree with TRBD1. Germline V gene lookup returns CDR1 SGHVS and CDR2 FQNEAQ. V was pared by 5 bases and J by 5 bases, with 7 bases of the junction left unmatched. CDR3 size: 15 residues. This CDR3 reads CASSKDRGRSYGYTF. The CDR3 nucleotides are TGTGCCAGCAGCAAGGACAGGGGGCGCAGTTATGGCTACACCTTC.

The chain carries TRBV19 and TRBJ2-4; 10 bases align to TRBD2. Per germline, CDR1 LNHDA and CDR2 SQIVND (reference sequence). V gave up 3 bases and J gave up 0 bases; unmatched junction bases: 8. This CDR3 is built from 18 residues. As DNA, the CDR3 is TGTGCCAGTAGTATTTTAGCGGGAGGCCACATAGCCAAAAACATTCAGTACTTC. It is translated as CASSILAGGHIAKNIQYF.

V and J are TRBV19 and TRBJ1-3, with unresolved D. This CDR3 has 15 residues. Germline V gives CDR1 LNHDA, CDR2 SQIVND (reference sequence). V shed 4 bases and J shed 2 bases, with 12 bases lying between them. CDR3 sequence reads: CASSTPRGPGNTIYF. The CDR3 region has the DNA TGTGCCAGTAGTACTCCCCGCGGGCCTGGAAACACCATATATTTT.

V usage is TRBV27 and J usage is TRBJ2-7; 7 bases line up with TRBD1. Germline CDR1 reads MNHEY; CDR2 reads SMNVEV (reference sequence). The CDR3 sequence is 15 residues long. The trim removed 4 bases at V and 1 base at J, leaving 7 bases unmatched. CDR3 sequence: CASSSRDSLSYEQYF. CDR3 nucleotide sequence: TGTGCCAGCAGTTCCCGGGACAGTCTATCCTACGAGCAGTACTTC.

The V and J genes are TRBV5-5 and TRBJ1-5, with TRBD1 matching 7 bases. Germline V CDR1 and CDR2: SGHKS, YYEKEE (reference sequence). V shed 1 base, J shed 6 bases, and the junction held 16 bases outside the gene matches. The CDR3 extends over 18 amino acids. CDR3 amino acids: CASSLTVRAGGVRQPQHF. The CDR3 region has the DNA TGTGCCAGCAGCTTGACGGTACGGGCAGGGGGTGTTCGTCAGCCCCAGCATTTT.

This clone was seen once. CDR3 loop: CASSLDRRRNTEAFF. The CDR3 coding sequence is TGTGCCAGCAGCTTAGATAGACGGAGGAACACTGAAGCTTTCTTT. V gene TRBV11-1 combines with J gene TRBJ1-1, with unresolved D. This CDR3 comprises 15 residues. Germline V gives CDR1 SGHAT, CDR2 FQDESV (reference sequence). V lost 1 base and J 1 base, leaving 10 bases between the germline ends.

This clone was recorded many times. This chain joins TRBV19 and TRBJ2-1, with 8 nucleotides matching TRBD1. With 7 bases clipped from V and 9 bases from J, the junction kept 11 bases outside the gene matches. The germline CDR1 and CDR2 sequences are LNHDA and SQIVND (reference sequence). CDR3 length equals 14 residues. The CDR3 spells CASTTTGAPLEQFF. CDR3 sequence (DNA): TGTGCCAGTACCACGACAGGGGCACCCCTTGAGCAGTTCTTC.

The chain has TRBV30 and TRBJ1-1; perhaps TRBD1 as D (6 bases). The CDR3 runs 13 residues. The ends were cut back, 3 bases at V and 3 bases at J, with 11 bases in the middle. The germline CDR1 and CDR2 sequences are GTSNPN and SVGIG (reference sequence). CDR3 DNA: TGTGCCTGGAGGGTAGGGGGTGACACTGAAGCTTTCTTT. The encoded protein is CAWRVGGDTEAFF.

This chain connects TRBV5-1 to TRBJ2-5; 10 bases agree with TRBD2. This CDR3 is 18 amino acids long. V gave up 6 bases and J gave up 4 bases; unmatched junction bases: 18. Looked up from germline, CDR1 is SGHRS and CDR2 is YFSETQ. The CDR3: CASTTSASGSRARETQYF. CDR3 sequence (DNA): TGCGCCAGCACCACGTCGGCTAGCGGGAGTAGGGCCAGAGAGACCCAGTACTTC.

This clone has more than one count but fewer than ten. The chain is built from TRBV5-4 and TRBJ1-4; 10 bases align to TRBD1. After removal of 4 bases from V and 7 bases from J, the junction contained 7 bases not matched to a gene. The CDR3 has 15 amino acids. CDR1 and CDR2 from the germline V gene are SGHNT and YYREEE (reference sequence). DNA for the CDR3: TGTGCCAGCAGCGCGGGACAGGGGCTTGGTGAAAAACTGTTTTTT. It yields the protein CASSAGQGLGEKLFF.

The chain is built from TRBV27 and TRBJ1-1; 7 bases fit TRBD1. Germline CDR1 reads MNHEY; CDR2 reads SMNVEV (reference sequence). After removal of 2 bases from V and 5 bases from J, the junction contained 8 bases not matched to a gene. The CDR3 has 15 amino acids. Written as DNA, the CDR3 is TGTGCCAGCAGTTTAGAGGGGGCCGGAGGTACTGAAGCTTTCTTT. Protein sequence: CASSLEGAGGTEAFF.

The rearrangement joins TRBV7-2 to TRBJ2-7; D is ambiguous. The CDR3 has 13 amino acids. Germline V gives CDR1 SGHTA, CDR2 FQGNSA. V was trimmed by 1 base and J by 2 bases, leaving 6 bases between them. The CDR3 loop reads CASSLGLAYEQYF. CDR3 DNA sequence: TGTGCCAGCAGCTTAGGGCTAGCCTACGAGCAGTACTTC.

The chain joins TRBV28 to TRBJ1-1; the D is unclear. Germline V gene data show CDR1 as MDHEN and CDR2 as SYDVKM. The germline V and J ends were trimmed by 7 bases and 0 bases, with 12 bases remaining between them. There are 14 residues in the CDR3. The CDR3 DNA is TGTGCCAGCACCGCCTCCCGGGTGAACACTGAAGCTTTCTTT. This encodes CASTASRVNTEAFF.